This is a list of T cell receptor beta chains from one sample in a study of blood T cell repertoires in COVID-19. Produced via immunoSEQ multiplex PCR; TCRdb's table is partial and in-frame only. Among roughly 300,000 clones listed, about 87% were seen once. Sample: peripheral blood. All receptors come from a woman aged 50 to 60 who had recovered from COVID-19. The CDR3 runs from the conserved cysteine through the conserved F or W. The D gene is left open where the match is weak. Clone size is shown for a subset of rows, as once, few, many or a class of expanded clone.

D	J	size	V	DNA	CDR3
TRBD1	TRBJ1-2	.	TRBV3-1/TRBV3-2	TGTGCCAGCAGCCGTGACAGGGGTACTCTAGGCTACACCTTC	CASSRDRGTLGYTF
.	TRBJ2-5	.	TRBV5-1	TGCGCCAGCAGCTTGGAGGCAGGGTCCCAAGAGACCCAGTACTTC	CASSLEAGSQETQYF
TRBD1	TRBJ2-3	.	TRBV4-3	TGCGCCAGCAGCCAAGATCCCCCGGGACAGGGGGATACGCAGTATTTT	CASSQDPPGQGDTQYF
TRBD2	TRBJ2-1	.	TRBV4-3	TGCGCCAGCAGCCAAGATGTAGCGGGAGATCCGTCCAATGAGCAGTTCTTC	CASSQDVAGDPSNEQFF
TRBD2	TRBJ2-1	.	TRBV2	TGTGCCAGCAGTCGTCGTAGCGGGGGGACCTACAATGAGCAGTTCTTC	CASSRRSGGTYNEQFF
TRBD2	TRBJ2-3	.	TRBV30	TGTGCCTGGAGTGTCGGACTAGCGGGAGTGAGCACAGATACGCAGTATTTT	CAWSVGLAGVSTDTQYF
TRBD1	TRBJ1-1	.	TRBV28	TGTGCCAGCAGTCCGGGACAGGGTGGGGAGGCTTTCTTT	CASSPGQGGEAFF
.	TRBJ1-4	.	TRBV3-1/TRBV3-2	TGTGCCAGCAACCCCCCCGGGGTTTTCGGGGAAAAACTGTTTTTT	CASNPPGVFGEKLFF
TRBD2	TRBJ2-1	.	TRBV6-4	TGTGCCAGCAGTGACTACGGGACTAGTGTCTACAATGAGCAGTTCTTC	CASSDYGTSVYNEQFF
.	TRBJ1-2	few	TRBV6-1	TGTGCCAGCAGTGAGATGTTGACAGTCTCTAACTATGGCTACACCTTC	CASSEMLTVSNYGYTF
TRBD1	TRBJ1-5	.	TRBV3-1/TRBV3-2	TGTGCCAGCAGCCGCGGACAGGGGGTGAAGAGCAATCAGCCCCAGCATTTT	CASSRGQGVKSNQPQHF
.	TRBJ1-2	.	TRBV20-1	TGCAGTGCTAGTCCCCATAGGGAGAACTATGGCTACACCTTC	CSASPHRENYGYTF
TRBD1	TRBJ1-2	.	TRBV28	TGTGCCAGCACCGGCCTCAGGGGGTACTATGGCTACACCTTC	CASTGLRGYYGYTF
.	TRBJ1-1	.	TRBV7-2	TGTGCCAGCAGGGGAGACGGCGCGCAACGGTTCTTT	CASRGDGAQRFF
.	TRBJ1-3	.	TRBV9	TGTGCCAGCAGCCAACTCCCCGGGGGCACCATATATTTT	CASSQLPGGTIYF
.	TRBJ2-2	once	TRBV5-1	TGCGCCAGCAGCTTGTTTACGGGAGAGGTCGGGGAGCTGTTTTTT	CASSLFTGEVGELFF
.	TRBJ1-5	.	TRBV23-1	TGCGCCAGCAGTCAATACTGGGGGGGGCCACGGCAGCCCCAGCATTTT	CASSQYWGGPRQPQHF
.	TRBJ2-1	once	TRBV3-1/TRBV3-2	TGTGCCAGCACGCCGGGCTGGGGAGGCGGTGAGCAGTTCTTC	CASTPGWGGGEQFF
TRBD1	TRBJ2-7	few	TRBV18	TGTGCCAGCTCACCAGGGACAGAATCCTACGAGCAGTACTTC	CASSPGTESYEQYF
TRBD1	TRBJ1-2	.	TRBV6-6	TGTGCCAGCAGTTACACCGGGGGACAGACTAACTATGGCTACACCTTC	CASSYTGGQTNYGYTF
.	TRBJ1-5	few	TRBV28	TGTGCCAGCACCCCGGGTCTTCTCTATGGGAGCAATCAGCCCCAGCATTTT	CASTPGLLYGSNQPQHF
TRBD1	TRBJ1-2	few	TRBV19	TGTGCCAGTAGCGAGACAGGGGCTAACTATGGCTACACCTTC	CASSETGANYGYTF
.	TRBJ2-4	.	TRBV10-2	TGCGCCAGCAGTGACGGGTCGGGCAAAAACATTCAGTACTTC	CASSDGSGKNIQYF
.	TRBJ2-3	.	TRBV6-5	TGTGCCAGCAGCTTTCTTCAGACAGATACGCAGTATTTT	CASSFLQTDTQYF
.	TRBJ1-2	.	TRBV10-3	TGTGCCGTCTACGAGCAGGGGTCTCGTGGCTACACCTTC	CAVYEQGSRGYTF
.	TRBJ2-2	.	TRBV2	TGTGCCAGCAGTGAAAGCGGGAACACCGGGGAGCTGTTTTTT	CASSESGNTGELFF
TRBD1	TRBJ1-6	.	TRBV28	TGTGCCAGCATCCCCGGACAGGGGGCATATAATTCACCCCTCCACTTT	CASIPGQGAYNSPLHF
.	TRBJ1-3	.	TRBV28	TGTGCCAGCAGTTTCCACGACGGCGGCTCTGGAAACACCATATATTTT	CASSFHDGGSGNTIYF
TRBD2	TRBJ2-7	.	TRBV9	TGTGCCAGCAGCCTGGGACTAGCGGGACCCCCCTTCTTC	CASSLGLAGPPFF
TRBD1	TRBJ2-2	few	TRBV4-3	TGCGCCAGCAGCACCCGACAGGGGGGGACCGGGGAGCTGTTTTTT	CASSTRQGGTGELFF
.	TRBJ1-1	.	TRBV20-1	TGCAGTGCTGGCCGGGTCACTGAAGCTTTCTTT	CSAGRVTEAFF
.	TRBJ1-5	.	TRBV10-3	TGTGCCATCAGTGTAGGGGCGGGGGATAGCAATCAGCCCCAGCATTTT	CAISVGAGDSNQPQHF
TRBD1	TRBJ1-2	few	TRBV18	TGTGCCAGCCGTACGACAGGGGACTATGGCTACACCTTC	CASRTTGDYGYTF
.	TRBJ2-7	few	TRBV5-4	TGTGCCAGCAGCTTGGGACAAGGAGGCGGCGAGCAGTACTTC	CASSLGQGGGEQYF
TRBD1	TRBJ2-7	.	TRBV5-4	TGTGCCAGCAGCTTCCGGGACAGGGGTGATAGGGACGAGCAGTACTTC	CASSFRDRGDRDEQYF